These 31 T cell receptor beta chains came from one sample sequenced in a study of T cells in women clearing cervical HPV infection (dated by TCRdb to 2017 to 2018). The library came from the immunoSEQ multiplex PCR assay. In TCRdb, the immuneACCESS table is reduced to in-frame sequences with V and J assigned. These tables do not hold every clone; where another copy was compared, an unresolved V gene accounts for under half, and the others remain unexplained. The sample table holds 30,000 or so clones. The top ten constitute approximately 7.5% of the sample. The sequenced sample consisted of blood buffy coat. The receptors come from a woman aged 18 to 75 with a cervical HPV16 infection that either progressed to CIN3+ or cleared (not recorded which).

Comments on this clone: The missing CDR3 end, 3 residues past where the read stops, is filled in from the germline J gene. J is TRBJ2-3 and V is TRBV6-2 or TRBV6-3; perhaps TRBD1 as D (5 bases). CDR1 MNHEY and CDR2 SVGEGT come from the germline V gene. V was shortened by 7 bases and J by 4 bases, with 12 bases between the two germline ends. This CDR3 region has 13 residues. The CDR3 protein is CASTQQGSDTQYF. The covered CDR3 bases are TGTGCCAGCACCCAGCAGGGATCAGATACG.

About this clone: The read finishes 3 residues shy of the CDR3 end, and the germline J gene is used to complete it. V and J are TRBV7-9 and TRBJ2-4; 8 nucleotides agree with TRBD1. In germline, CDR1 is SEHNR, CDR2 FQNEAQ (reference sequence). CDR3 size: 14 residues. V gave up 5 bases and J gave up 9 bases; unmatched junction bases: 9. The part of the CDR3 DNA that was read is TGTGCCAGCAGCGCCGGACAGGGAGTGGGCATT. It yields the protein CASSAGQGVGI. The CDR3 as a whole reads CASSAGQGVGIQYF.

CDR3 loop: CASILDSPNEKLFF. Incomplete CDR3 DNA: TGTGCCAGCATTCTGGACAGCCCTAATGAAAAA. The chain joins TRBV2 to TRBJ1-4; tentative D call: TRBD1 (6 bases). The read is 3 residues too short to cover the CDR3 end, so that end is filled in from the germline J gene. The CDR3 covers 14 residues. Trimming removed 7 bases from V and 3 bases from J, with 12 bases in between. Germline V lookup: CDR1 SNHLY, CDR2 FYNNEI.

The CDR3 bases that were read are TGTGCCAGCAGTGCTGGACAGAACACTGAA. This encodes CASSAGQNTE. The entire CDR3 is CASSAGQNTEAFF. The chain uses TRBV6-1 and TRBJ1-1; a weak D match, TRBD1 (5 bases). Sequencing ends 3 residues short of the CDR3 end; the germline J gene provides the rest. V lost 4 bases and J lost 1, with 7 bases in between. Germline V gene sequence: CDR1 MNHNS, CDR2 SASEGT. There are 13 residues in the CDR3.

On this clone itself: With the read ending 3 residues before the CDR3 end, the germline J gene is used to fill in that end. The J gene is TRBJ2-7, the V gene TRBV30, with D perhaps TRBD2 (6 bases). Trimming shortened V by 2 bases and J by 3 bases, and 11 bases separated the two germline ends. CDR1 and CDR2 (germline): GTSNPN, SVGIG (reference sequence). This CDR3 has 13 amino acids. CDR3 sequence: CAWSWDWSYEQYF. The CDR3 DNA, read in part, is TGTGCCTGGAGTTGGGACTGGAGCTACGAG.

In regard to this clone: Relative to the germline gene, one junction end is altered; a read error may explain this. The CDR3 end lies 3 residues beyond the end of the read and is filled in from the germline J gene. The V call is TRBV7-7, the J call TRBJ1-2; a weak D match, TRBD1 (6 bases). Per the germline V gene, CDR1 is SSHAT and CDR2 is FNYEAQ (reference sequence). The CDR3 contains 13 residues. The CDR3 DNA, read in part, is TGTGCTAGCAGCCCAGACAGGTCAGATACC. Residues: CASSPDRSDT. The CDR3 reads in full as CASSPDRSDTYTF.

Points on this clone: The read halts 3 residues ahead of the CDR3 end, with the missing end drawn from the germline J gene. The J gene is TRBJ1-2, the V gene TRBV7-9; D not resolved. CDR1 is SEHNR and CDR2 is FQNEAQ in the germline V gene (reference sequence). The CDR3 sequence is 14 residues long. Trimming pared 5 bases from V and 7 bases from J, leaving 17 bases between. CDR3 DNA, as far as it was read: TGTGCCAGCAGCCCCAATACAGAATTACTTGGC. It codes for CASSPNTELLG. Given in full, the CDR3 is CASSPNTELLGYTF.

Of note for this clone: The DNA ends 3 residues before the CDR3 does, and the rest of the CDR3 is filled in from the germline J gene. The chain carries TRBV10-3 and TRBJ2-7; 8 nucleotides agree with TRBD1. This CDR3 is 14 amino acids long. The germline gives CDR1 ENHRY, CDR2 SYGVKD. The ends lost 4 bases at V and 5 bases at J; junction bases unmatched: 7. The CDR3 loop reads CAISARTGWNEQYF. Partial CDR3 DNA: TGTGCCATCAGTGCTCGGACAGGGTGGAACGAG.

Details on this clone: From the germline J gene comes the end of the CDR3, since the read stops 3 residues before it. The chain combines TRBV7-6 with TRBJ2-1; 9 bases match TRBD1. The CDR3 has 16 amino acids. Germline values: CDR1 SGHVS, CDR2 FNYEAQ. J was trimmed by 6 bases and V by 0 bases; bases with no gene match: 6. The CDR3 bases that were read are TGTGCCAGCAGCTTAGCAGGACAGGGGCCCGGCAATGAG. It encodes CASSLAGQGPGNE. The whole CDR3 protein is CASSLAGQGPGNEQFF.

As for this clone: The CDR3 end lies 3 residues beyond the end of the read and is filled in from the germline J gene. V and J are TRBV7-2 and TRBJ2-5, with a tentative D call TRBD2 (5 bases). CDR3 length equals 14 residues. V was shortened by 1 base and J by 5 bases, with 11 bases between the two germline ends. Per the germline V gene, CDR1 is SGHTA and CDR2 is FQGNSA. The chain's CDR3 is CASSLGVGGETQYF. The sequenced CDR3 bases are TGTGCCAGCAGCTTAGGAGTGGGCGGGGAGACC. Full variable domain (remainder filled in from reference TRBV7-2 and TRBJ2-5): GAGVSQSPSNKVTEKGKDVELRCDPISGHTALYWYRQSLGQGLEFLIYFQGNSAPDKSGLPSDRFSAERTGGSVSTLTIQRTQQEDSAVYLCASSLGVGGETQYFGPGTRLLVL.

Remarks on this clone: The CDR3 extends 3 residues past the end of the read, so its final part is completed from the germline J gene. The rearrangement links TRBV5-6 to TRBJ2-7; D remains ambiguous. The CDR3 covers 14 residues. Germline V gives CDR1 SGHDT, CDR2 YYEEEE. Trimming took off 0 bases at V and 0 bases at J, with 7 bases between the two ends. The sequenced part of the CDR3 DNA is TGTGCCAGCAGCTTGGTGTGGCCCTCCTACGAG. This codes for CASSLVWPSYE. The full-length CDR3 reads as CASSLVWPSYEQYF.

Incomplete CDR3 DNA: TGTGCCATCAGAGGTCAGGGGGCAAACACTGAA. Encoded protein: CAIRGQGANTE. The full CDR3 protein is CAIRGQGANTEAFF. The chain uses TRBV10-3 and TRBJ1-1; 8 nucleotides agree with TRBD1. The read ends 3 residues before the CDR3 terminus; that terminus is restored from the germline J gene. Germline V gene sequence: CDR1 ENHRY, CDR2 SYGVKD. The CDR3 contains 14 residues. V trimming: 6 bases; J trimming: 2 bases; junction bases outside the gene matches: 5.

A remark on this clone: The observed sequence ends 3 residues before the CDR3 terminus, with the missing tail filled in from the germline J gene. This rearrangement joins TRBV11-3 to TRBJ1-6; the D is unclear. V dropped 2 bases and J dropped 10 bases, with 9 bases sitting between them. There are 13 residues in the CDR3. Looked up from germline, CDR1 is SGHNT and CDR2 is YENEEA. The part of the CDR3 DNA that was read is TGTGCCAGCAGCTTAAATCCTCTCTCACCC. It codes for CASSLNPLSP. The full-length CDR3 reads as CASSLNPLSPLHF.

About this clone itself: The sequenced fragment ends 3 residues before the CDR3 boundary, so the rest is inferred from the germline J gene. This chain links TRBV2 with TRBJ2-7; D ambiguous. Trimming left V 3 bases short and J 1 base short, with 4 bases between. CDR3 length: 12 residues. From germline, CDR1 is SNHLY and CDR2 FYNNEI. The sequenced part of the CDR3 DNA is TGTGCCAGCAGTGACTATTCCTACGAG. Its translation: CASSDYSYE. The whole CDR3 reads CASSDYSYEQYF.

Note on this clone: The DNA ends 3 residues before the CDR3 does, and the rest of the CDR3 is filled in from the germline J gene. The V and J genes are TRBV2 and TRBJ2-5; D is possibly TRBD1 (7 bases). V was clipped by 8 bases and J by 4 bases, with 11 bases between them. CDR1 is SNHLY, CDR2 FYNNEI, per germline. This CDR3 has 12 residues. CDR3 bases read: TGTGCCAGCCAGGGGGGTGGAGAGACC. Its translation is CASQGGGET. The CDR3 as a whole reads CASQGGGETQYF.

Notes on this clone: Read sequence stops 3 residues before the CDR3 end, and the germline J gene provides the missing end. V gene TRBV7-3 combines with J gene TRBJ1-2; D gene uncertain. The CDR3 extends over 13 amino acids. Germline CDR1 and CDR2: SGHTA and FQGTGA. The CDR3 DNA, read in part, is TGTGCCAGCAGCTCAGGACTTGCCAACGAC. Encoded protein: CASSSGLAND. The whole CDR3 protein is CASSSGLANDYTF.

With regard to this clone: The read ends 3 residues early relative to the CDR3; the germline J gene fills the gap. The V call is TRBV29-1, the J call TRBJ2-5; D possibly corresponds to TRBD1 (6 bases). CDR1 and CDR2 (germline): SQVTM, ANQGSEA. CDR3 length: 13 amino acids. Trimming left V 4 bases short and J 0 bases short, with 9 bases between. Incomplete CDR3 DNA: TGCAGCGTTGGTCAGGGGTACCAAGAGACC. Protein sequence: CSVGQGYQET. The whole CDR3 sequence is CSVGQGYQETQYF.

The CDR3 sequence is CASSHRGNNEQFF. The sequenced part of the CDR3 DNA is TGCGCCAGCAGTCACAGGGGAAACAATGAG. This chain joins TRBV23-1 and TRBJ2-1, with TRBD1 as a possible D gene (6 bases). With the read ending 3 residues before the CDR3 end, the germline J gene is used to fill in that end. TRBV23-1 is designated an ORF whose function remains uncertain. V shed 3 bases and J shed 5 bases, with 8 bases lying between them. The CDR3 extends over 13 amino acids.

The CDR3 DNA, read in part, is TGCAGCGTTAGGACAAACTATGGC. Translation: CSVRTNYG. The complete CDR3 protein is CSVRTNYGYTF. The V gene is TRBV29-1, the J gene TRBJ1-2; tentative D call: TRBD1 (5 bases). Read data end 3 residues before the CDR3 end; the end is taken from the germline J gene. The CDR3 spans 11 residues. V was cut by 5 bases and J by 2 bases, with 6 bases left in between. Germline V gene sequence: CDR1 SQVTM, CDR2 ANQGSEA.

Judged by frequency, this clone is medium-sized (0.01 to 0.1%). The sequenced part of the CDR3 DNA is TGTGCCAGCAGCAATAAGCCTACTAGCACAGATACG. Translating it yields CASSNKPTSTDT. The CDR3 in full is CASSNKPTSTDTQYF. The chain recombines TRBV9 with TRBJ2-3; unclear D gene. The read ends 3 residues early relative to the CDR3; the germline J gene fills the gap. The CDR3 covers 15 residues. V lost 4 bases, J lost 0 bases, and 12 bases lay in between. The V gene's germline CDR1 is SGDLS and CDR2 YYNGEE.

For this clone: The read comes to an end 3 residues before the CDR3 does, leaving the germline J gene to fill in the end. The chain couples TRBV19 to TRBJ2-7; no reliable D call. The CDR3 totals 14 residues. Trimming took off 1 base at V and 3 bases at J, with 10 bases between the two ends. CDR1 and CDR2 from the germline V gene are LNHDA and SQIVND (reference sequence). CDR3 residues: CASSIAVVNYEQYF. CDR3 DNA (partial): TGTGCCAGTAGTATAGCGGTAGTCAACTACGAG.

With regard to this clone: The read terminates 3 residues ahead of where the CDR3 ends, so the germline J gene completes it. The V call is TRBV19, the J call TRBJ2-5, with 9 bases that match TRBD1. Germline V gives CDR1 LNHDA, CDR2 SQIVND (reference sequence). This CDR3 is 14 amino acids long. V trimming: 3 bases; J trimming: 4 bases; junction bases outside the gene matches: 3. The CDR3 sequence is CASSISTGGETQYF. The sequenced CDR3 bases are TGTGCCAGTAGTATTTCGACAGGGGGAGAGACC.

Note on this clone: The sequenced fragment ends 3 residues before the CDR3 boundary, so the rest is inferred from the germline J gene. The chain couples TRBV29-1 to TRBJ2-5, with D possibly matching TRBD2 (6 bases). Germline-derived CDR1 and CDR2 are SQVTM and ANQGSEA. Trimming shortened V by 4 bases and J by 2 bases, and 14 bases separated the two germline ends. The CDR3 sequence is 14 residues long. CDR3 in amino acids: CSVVGGPFQETQYF. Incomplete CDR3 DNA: TGCAGCGTTGTCGGAGGGCCATTTCAAGAGACC.

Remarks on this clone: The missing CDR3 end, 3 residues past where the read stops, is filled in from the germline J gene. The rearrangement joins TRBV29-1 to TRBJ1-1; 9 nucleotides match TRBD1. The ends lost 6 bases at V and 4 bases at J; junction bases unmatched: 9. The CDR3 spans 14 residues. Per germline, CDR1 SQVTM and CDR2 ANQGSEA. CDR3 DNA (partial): TGCAGCGTGGAAAACAGGGGGCTCGGCACTGAA. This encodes CSVENRGLGTE. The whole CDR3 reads CSVENRGLGTEAFF. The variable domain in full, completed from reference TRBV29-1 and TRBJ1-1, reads SAVISQKPSRDICQRGTSLTIQCQVDSQVTMMFWYRQQPGQSLTLIATANQGSEATYESGFVIDKFPISRPNLTFSTLTVSNMSPEDSSIYLCSVENRGLGTEAFFGQGTRLTVV.

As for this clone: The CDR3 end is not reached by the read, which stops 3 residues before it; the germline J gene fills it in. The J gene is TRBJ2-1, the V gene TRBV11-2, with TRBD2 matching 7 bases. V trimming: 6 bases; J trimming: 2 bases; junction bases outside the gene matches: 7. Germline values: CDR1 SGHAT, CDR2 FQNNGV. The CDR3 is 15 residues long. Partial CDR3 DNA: TGTGCCAGCAGACCCAGCGGGATAACCTACAATGAG. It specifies CASRPSGITYNE. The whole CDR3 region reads CASRPSGITYNEQFF. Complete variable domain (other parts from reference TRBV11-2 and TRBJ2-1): EAGVAQSPRYKIIEKRQSVAFWCNPISGHATLYWYQQILGQGPKLLIQFQNNGVVDDSQLPKDRFSAERLKGVDSTLKIQPAKLEDSAVYLCASRPSGITYNEQFFGPGTRLTVL.

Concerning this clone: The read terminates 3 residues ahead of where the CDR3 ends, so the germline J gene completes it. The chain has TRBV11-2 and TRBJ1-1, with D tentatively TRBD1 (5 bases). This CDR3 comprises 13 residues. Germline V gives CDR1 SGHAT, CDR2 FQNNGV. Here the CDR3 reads CASSLGEDRRAFF. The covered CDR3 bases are TGTGCCAGCAGCTTAGGAGAAGACAGACGG. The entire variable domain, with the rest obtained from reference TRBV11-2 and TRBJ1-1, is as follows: EAGVAQSPRYKIIEKRQSVAFWCNPISGHATLYWYQQILGQGPKLLIQFQNNGVVDDSQLPKDRFSAERLKGVDSTLKIQPAKLEDSAVYLCASSLGEDRRAFFGQGTRLTVV.

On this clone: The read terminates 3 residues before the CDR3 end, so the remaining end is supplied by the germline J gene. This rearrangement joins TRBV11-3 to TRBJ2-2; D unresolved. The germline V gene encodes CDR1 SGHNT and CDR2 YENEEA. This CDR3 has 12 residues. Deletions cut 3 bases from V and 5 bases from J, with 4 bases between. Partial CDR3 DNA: TGTGCCAGCAGCTTTAGAACCGGGGAG. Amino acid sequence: CASSFRTGE. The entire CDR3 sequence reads CASSFRTGELFF.

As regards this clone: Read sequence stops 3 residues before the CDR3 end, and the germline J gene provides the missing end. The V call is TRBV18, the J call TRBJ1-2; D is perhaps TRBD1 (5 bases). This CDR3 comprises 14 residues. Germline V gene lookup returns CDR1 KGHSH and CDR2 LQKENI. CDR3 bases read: TGTGCCAGCTCAACCGGGACTAGCGGCTTCGAC. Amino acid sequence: CASSTGTSGFD. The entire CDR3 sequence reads CASSTGTSGFDYTF. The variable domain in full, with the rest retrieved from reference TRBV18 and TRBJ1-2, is NAGVMQNPRHLVRRRGQEARLRCSPMKGHSHVYWYRQLPEEGLKFMVYLQKENIIDESGMPKERFSAEFPKEGPSILRIQQVVRGDSAAYFCASSTGTSGFDYTFGSGTRLTVV.

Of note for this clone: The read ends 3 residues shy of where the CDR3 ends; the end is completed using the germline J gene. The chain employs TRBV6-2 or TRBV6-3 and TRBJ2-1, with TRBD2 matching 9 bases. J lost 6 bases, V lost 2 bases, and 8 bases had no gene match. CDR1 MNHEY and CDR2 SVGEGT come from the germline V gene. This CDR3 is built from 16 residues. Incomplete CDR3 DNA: TGTGCCAGCAGTTACAGGGGACTAGCTTCTCTCAATGAG. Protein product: CASSYRGLASLNE. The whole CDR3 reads CASSYRGLASLNEQFF.

The CDR3 protein is CASRDDGSYEQYF. CDR3 DNA, as far as it was read: TGTGCCAGCAGAGATGACGGGTCCTACGAG. V is TRBV2 and J is TRBJ2-7; D gene uncertain. The read falls 3 residues short of the CDR3 end, and the missing part is taken from the germline J gene. This CDR3 has 13 amino acids. V lost 6 bases and J lost 1, with 10 bases in between. CDR1 and CDR2 from the germline V gene are SNHLY and FYNNEI.

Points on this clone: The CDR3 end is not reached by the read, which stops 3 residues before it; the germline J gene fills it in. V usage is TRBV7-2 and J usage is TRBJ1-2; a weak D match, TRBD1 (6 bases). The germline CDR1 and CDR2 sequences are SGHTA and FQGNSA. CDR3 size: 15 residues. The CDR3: CASSLNSQGHQLYTF. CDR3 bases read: TGTGCCAGCAGCTTAAATTCGCAGGGACACCAACTT.